This TCR beta chain was profiled in a study of tumour-infiltrating T cells in Burkitt lymphoma. This clone was observed a handful of times. Clones were sequenced by immunoSEQ multiplex PCR, and TCRdb holds only the in-frame ones, with some missing. In the table there are roughly 7,200 clones, about 15% of which are singletons. The CDR3 is 13 residues long. Germline V gene data show CDR1 as LNHNV and CDR2 as YYDKDF (reference sequence). Trimming left V 4 bases short and J 7 bases short, with 13 bases between. The sequence was obtained from a human donor with diffuse large B-cell lymphoma. The chain joins TRBV15 to TRBJ1-1, with D perhaps TRBD1 (5 bases). Sequences were obtained from tumor tissue. CDR3 DNA: TGTGCCACCAGCACCATAGAGGGGAGTGAAGCTTTCTTT. Translated, it gives CATSTIEGSEAFF.